Shown below are 9 T cell receptor beta chains from a single sample sequenced in a study of blood T cell repertoires in COVID-19. The method was immunoSEQ multiplex PCR; TCRdb's version includes in-frame clones alone and lacks a portion of them. This sample has about 90,000 clones, with about three quarters found just once. Sample: peripheral blood. The receptors originated from a man aged 70-80 years with acute or convalescent COVID-19.

V and J are TRBV3-1 (or the pseudogene TRBV3-2) and TRBJ2-2; possible D gene TRBD1, 5 bases. The CDR3 has 16 residues. Germline V gene sequence: CDR1 LGHDT, CDR2 YNNKEL (reference sequence). The V gene lost 4 bases and the J gene lost 6 bases, with 18 bases spanning the gap. The CDR3 DNA sequence: TGTGCCAGCAGCCTGTTGACAGCCGTTCAGCCCGGGGAGCTGTTTTTT. It specifies CASSLLTAVQPGELFF.

The chain employs TRBV4-2 and TRBJ1-2, with D possibly being TRBD1 (6 bases). There are 13 residues in the CDR3. Germline assignment: CDR1 LGHNA and CDR2 YNFKEQ. Trimming took 5 bases from V and 6 from J, leaving 13 bases between them. CDR3 nucleotide sequence: TGTGCCAGCAGCGTACAGGGAGGGGATGGCTACACCTTC. It encodes CASSVQGGDGYTF.

This clone was observed a single time. The V and J genes are TRBV9 and TRBJ2-1; D remains unclear. V was trimmed by 4 bases and J by 1 base, leaving 18 bases between them. This CDR3 region has 17 residues. The germline CDR1 and CDR2 sequences are SGDLS and YYNGEE. The CDR3 DNA reads TGTGCCAGCAGCCCCTTCTTCTTCGGGTCATCCTACAATGAGCAGTTCTTC. The encoded protein is CASSPFFFGSSYNEQFF.

This clone was seen only a few times. The chain links TRBV7-2 to TRBJ2-3, with 15 bases that match TRBD2. In germline, CDR1 is SGHTA, CDR2 FQGNSA. Trimming at V came to 5 bases and at J to 6 bases, leaving 6 bases not matched to a gene. The CDR3 is 16 amino acids. CDR3: CASSPRTSGGVDTQYF. For the CDR3, the DNA is TGTGCCAGCAGCCCCCGGACTAGCGGGGGGGTGGATACGCAGTATTTT.

The V gene is TRBV7-9, the J gene TRBJ2-5; TRBD2 matches 14 bases. The length of the CDR3 is 17 residues. Trimming cost V 0 bases and J 4 bases; bases outside gene matches: 4. The germline V gene encodes CDR1 SEHNR and CDR2 FQNEAQ (reference sequence). The CDR3 region is CASSLAGLAGVAETQYF. The CDR3, as DNA: TGTGCCAGCAGCTTAGCGGGACTAGCGGGGGTCGCAGAGACCCAGTACTTC.

The V call is TRBV12-2, the J call TRBJ2-1; TRBD2, as called in the table, went unchecked against the DNA. TRBV12-2 is flagged as a pseudogene. The CDR3 loop spans 13 amino acids. The CDR3 protein is CASRLALGSEQFF. In nucleotides, the CDR3 is TGTGCAAGTCGCTTAGCCCTGGGGAGTGAGCAGTTCTTC.

This clone was picked up one time. CDR3 in DNA: TGTGCCACCAGCAGAGGAGACAGGGAAGGTTACACCTTC. Its translation is CATSRGDREGYTF. V gene TRBV15 combines with J gene TRBJ1-2; TRBD1 agrees at 7 bases. This CDR3 comprises 13 residues. Trimming cost V 1 base and J 11 bases; bases outside gene matches: 7. Germline V gene data show CDR1 as LNHNV and CDR2 as YYDKDF (reference sequence).

V usage is TRBV6-1 and J usage is TRBJ2-3; D might be TRBD1 (6 bases). Germline-derived CDR1 and CDR2 are MNHNS and SASEGT. CDR3 length: 17 residues. Trimming stripped 3 bases from V and 3 bases from J, with 19 bases between. CDR3 in amino acids: CASSDWAQGVGTDTQYF. The DNA of the CDR3 is TGTGCCAGCAGTGACTGGGCACAGGGAGTTGGTACAGATACGCAGTATTTT.

The chain carries TRBV7-8 and TRBJ2-5; 7 bases fit TRBD1. V lost 1 base, J lost 5 bases, and 7 bases stayed unmatched. CDR3 length: 15 amino acids. Germline lookup yields CDR1 SGHVS and CDR2 FQNEAQ. The CDR3 sequence is CASSLVEGAWETQYF. CDR3 DNA: TGTGCCAGCAGCTTAGTCGAGGGGGCCTGGGAGACCCAGTACTTC.